This passage covers 13 T cell receptor beta chains from one sample sequenced in a study of breast tumors, draining lymph nodes, adjacent tissues. Breast cancer patients provided tissue from their axillary draining lymph nodes. TCRdb used MiXCR to reprocess the multiplex PCR reads, holding one entry per CDR3 protein. Of over 250,000 distinct CDR3 sequences listed, about 33% were seen once; the top ten hold 1.1%. Input material: axillary lymph node tissue. The receptors derive from a female donor with breast cancer. Some clones in this sample may be carry-over from other donors' samples.

This clonotype came up many times. The chain carries TRBV19 and TRBJ1-5; possibly TRBD1 for D (6 bases). V was trimmed by 7 bases and J by 0 bases, leaving 10 bases between them. Per the germline V gene, CDR1 is LNHDA and CDR2 is SQIVND (reference sequence). The CDR3 is made up of 14 amino acids. CDR3 residues: CASKGGLSNQPQHF. The DNA for the CDR3 is TGTGCCAGTAAGGGGGGGCTTAGCAATCAGCCCCAGCATTTT.

This clonotype was observed at least ten times. J is TRBJ2-5 and V is TRBV9; D ambiguous. Trimming removed 0 bases at V and 5 bases at J, with 11 bases between. Germline V CDR1 and CDR2: SGDLS, YYNGEE. This CDR3 is 14 amino acids long. CDR3 bases: TGTGCCAGCAGCGTAGAAGGAACCGTGGAGACCCAGTACTTC. It codes for CASSVEGTVETQYF.

The sample holds many counts of this clonotype. This sequence joins TRBV6-1 and TRBJ2-7, with a weak D call TRBD2 (6 bases). V was cut by 4 bases and J by 3 bases, with 16 bases left in between. Germline CDR1 is MNHNS and CDR2 is SASEGT. This CDR3 is 15 amino acids long. The CDR3 sequence: CASSVGGPANYEQYF. CDR3 DNA sequence: TGTGCCAGCAGTGTAGGAGGGCCCGCAAACTACGAGCAGTACTTC.

This clonotype was counted ten times or more. The gene calls are TRBV5-4 and TRBJ2-2; no clear D. V was cut by 4 bases and J by 4 bases, with 11 bases left in between. Germline V lookup: CDR1 SGHNT, CDR2 YYREEE (reference sequence). CDR3 length equals 14 residues. In nucleotides, the CDR3 is TGTGCCAGCAGCCAGAAAAAGGTCACCGGGGAGCTGTTTTTT. Residues: CASSQKKVTGELFF. Full variable domain (remainder filled in from reference TRBV5-4 and TRBJ2-2): ETGVTQSPTHLIKTRGQQVTLRCSSQSGHNTVSWYQQALGQGPQFIFQYYREEENGRGNFPPRFSGLQFPNYSSELNVNALELDDSALYLCASSQKKVTGELFFGEGSRLTVL.

This clonotype was counted between two and nine times. The chain uses TRBV3-1 and TRBJ1-2; D remains unclear. Trimming pared 0 bases from V and 7 bases from J, leaving 9 bases between. Per germline, CDR1 LGHDT and CDR2 YNNKEL (reference sequence). The CDR3 runs 13 residues. CDR3 coding DNA: TGTGCCAGCAGCCAAGATCAAGTATTTGGCTACACCTTC. It specifies CASSQDQVFGYTF.

This clonotype was found many times. The chain uses TRBV5-1 and TRBJ2-3; 7 bases line up with TRBD2. Germline V gene data show CDR1 as SGHRS and CDR2 as YFSETQ. V lost 2 bases and J lost 4; bases outside the gene matches: 7. This CDR3 contains 15 residues. CDR3 DNA sequence: TGCGCCAGCAGCTTTCGGACTAGTTCCGCAGATACGCAGTATTTT. Its translation is CASSFRTSSADTQYF.

CDR3: CSARAHTGAQYF. CDR3 sequence (DNA): TGCAGTGCTAGGGCACACACGGGGGCCCAGTACTTC. The V gene is TRBV20-1, the J gene TRBJ2-5, with a possible D match to TRBD2 (6 bases). This CDR3 spans 12 amino acids. Germline V gene sequence: CDR1 DFQATT, CDR2 SNEGSKA (reference sequence). The germline V and J ends were trimmed by 3 bases and 9 bases, with 14 bases remaining between them.

The chain couples TRBV5-5 to TRBJ2-1, with 13 bases lining up with TRBD2. CDR1 is SGHKS, CDR2 YYEKEE, per germline (reference sequence). The J segment lost 0 bases and the V segment lost 2 bases, leaving 14 bases of the junction unmatched. This CDR3 comprises 21 residues. The CDR3: CASSFEGWRTSGSFSYNEQFF. CDR3 sequence (DNA): TGTGCCAGCAGCTTTGAGGGGTGGCGGACTAGCGGGAGTTTCTCCTACAATGAGCAGTTCTTC.

In this sample, this clonotype turned up many times. The chain joins TRBV20-1 to TRBJ2-3; 9 bases fit TRBD2. V was clipped by 0 bases and J by 0 bases; unmatched bases: 4. Germline lookup yields CDR1 DFQATT and CDR2 SNEGSKA (reference sequence). The CDR3 is made up of 16 amino acids. The CDR3 DNA reads as TGCAGTGCTAGAGATTGGCTAGCGGGAAGCACAGATACGCAGTATTTT. Amino acids: CSARDWLAGSTDTQYF.

In its sample, this clonotype was seen many times. The chain carries TRBV11-2 and TRBJ2-3, with 9 bases aligning to TRBD1. This CDR3 comprises 16 residues. Germline CDR1 SGHAT, CDR2 FQNNGV. Germline trimming cut 3 bases from V and 4 bases from J; bases unmatched to any gene: 8. CDR3 loop: CASSLDGTGYPDTQYF. Written as DNA, the CDR3 is TGTGCCAGCAGCTTGGACGGGACAGGGTACCCAGATACGCAGTATTTT. Based on the CDR3 plus reference TRBV11-2 and TRBJ2-3, the full variable domain is EAGVAQSPRYKIIEKRQSVAFWCNPISGHATLYWYQQILGQGPKLLIQFQNNGVVDDSQLPKDRFSAERLKGVDSTLKIQPAKLEDSAVYLCASSLDGTGYPDTQYFGPGTRLTVL.

This clonotype was recorded at least ten times. The chain links TRBV27 to TRBJ1-4; D not certain. The CDR3 loop spans 9 amino acids. The germline V gene encodes CDR1 MNHEY and CDR2 SMNVEV (reference sequence). The V end was cut by 8 bases, the J end by 11 bases, with 6 bases between. The CDR3 sequence: CASVKKLFF. CDR3 sequence (DNA): TGTGCCAGCGTAAAGAAACTGTTTTTT.

The chain is built from TRBV27 and TRBJ1-4; possibly TRBD1 for D (5 bases). CDR3 length equals 15 residues. The germline gives CDR1 MNHEY, CDR2 SMNVEV (reference sequence). The V and J ends lost 2 bases and 3 bases respectively, with 10 bases between them. The CDR3 loop reads CASSLTGTANEKLFF. The CDR3, as DNA: TGTGCCAGCAGTTTAACCGGGACGGCTAATGAAAAACTGTTTTTT.

A remark on this clonotype: The junction departs from the called germline gene at one end, perhaps through a read error. The CDR3 region is CSASAWVNTPYF. CDR3 in DNA: TGCAGTGCTAGCGCGTGGGTGAACACGCCGTATTTT. The chain links TRBV20-1 to TRBJ2-3; the D is unclear. In germline, CDR1 is DFQATT, CDR2 SNEGSKA (reference sequence). This CDR3 spans 12 amino acids.